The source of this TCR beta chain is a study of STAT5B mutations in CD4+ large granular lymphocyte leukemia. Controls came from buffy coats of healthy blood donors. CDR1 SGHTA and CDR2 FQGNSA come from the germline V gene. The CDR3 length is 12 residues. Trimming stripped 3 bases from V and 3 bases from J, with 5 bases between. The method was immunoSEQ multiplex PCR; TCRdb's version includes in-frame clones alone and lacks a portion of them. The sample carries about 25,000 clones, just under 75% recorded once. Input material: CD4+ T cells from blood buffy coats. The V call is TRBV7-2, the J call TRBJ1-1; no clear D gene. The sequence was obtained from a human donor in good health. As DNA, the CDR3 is TGTGCCAGCAGCTTCTGGGACACTGAAGCTTTCTTT. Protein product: CASSFWDTEAFF.